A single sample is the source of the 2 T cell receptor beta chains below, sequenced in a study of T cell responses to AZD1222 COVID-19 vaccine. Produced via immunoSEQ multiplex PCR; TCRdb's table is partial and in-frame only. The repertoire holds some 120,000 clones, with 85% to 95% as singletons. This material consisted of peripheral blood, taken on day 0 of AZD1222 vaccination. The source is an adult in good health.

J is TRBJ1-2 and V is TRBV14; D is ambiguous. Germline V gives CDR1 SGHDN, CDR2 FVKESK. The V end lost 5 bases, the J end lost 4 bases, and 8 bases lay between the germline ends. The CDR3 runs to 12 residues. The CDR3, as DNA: TGTGCCAGCAGCAAAGGAAGCTATGGCTACACCTTC. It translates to CASSKGSYGYTF.

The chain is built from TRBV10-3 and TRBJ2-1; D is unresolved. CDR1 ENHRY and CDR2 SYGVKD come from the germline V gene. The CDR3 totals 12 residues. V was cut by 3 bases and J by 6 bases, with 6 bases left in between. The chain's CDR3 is CAISENLNEQFF. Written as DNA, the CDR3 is TGTGCCATCAGTGAAAATCTCAATGAGCAGTTCTTC.